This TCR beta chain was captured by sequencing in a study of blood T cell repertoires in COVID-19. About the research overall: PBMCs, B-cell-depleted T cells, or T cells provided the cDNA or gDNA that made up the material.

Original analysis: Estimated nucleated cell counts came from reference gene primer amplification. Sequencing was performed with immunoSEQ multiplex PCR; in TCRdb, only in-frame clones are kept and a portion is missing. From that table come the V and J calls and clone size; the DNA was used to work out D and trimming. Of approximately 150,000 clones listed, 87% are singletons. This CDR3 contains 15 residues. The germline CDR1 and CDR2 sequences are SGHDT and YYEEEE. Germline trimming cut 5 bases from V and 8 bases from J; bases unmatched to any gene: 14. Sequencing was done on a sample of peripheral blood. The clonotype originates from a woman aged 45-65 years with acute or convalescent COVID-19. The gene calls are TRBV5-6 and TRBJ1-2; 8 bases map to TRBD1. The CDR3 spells CASSLWETRDRGYTF. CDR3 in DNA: TGTGCCAGCAGTTTATGGGAGACCCGGGACAGGGGCTACACCTTC.